The 30 T cell receptor beta chains given below trace back to one sample, sequenced in a study of blood T cell repertoires in COVID-19. This table comes from immunoSEQ multiplex PCR, and its TCRdb copy is limited to in-frame clones, with some not included. Among about 350,000 clones listed, approximately 89% were seen once. The sequenced material came from peripheral blood. These receptors all stem from a woman aged 60-75 years with COVID-19, enrolled during active disease.

The chain is built from TRBV5-1 and TRBJ1-6; 9 bases line up with TRBD1. Germline values: CDR1 SGHRS, CDR2 YFSETQ. With V trimmed by 2 bases and J by 10 bases, 7 bases remained unmatched. The length of the CDR3 is 15 residues. CDR3 in amino acids: CASSFLQGAGSPLHF. CDR3 DNA: TGCGCCAGCAGCTTCTTACAGGGGGCCGGCTCACCCCTCCACTTT.

V gene TRBV5-4 combines with J gene TRBJ2-3; D gene unclear. Germline CDR1 and CDR2: SGHNT and YYREEE (reference sequence). Trimming stripped 4 bases from V and 5 bases from J, with 5 bases between. This CDR3 contains 11 residues. CDR3: CASSLRDTQYF. The CDR3 DNA reads TGTGCCAGCAGCCTCAGAGATACGCAGTATTTT.

The J gene is TRBJ1-1, the V gene TRBV27; D not certain. Looked up from germline, CDR1 is MNHEY and CDR2 is SMNVEV (reference sequence). Trimming shortened V by 5 bases and J by 8 bases, and 18 bases separated the two germline ends. The CDR3 has 14 amino acids. The DNA of the CDR3 is TGTGCCAGCAGTCCGCCGAGGCAGCAAGCCGAAGCTTTCTTT. This translates into CASSPPRQQAEAFF.

J is TRBJ1-1 and V is TRBV3-1 (or the pseudogene TRBV3-2); tentative D call: TRBD1 (5 bases). CDR3 size: 14 residues. The ends were cut back, 1 base at V and 7 bases at J, with 13 bases in the middle. The germline V gene has CDR1 LGHDT and CDR2 YNNKEL (reference sequence). Written as DNA, the CDR3 is TGTGCCAGCAGCCAAGGTGGTGGCCAGGGTGAAGCTTTCTTT. This sequence encodes CASSQGGGQGEAFF.

The rearrangement uses TRBV24-1 and TRBJ1-2, with unresolved D. The CDR3 sequence is 13 residues long. The germline V gene encodes CDR1 KGHDR and CDR2 SFDVKD. The ends were cut back, 2 bases at V and 5 bases at J, with 8 bases in the middle. The CDR3 nucleotides read TGTGCCACCAGTGATTCGCTAGAGTATGGCTACACCTTC. This translates into CATSDSLEYGYTF.

Regarding this clone: Other DNA sequences in this sample translate to the same CDR3. The V call is TRBV4-1, the J call TRBJ1-5; D is unresolved. The V end was cut by 0 bases, the J end by 6 bases, with 6 bases between. Germline CDR1 and CDR2: MGHRA and YSYEKL. The CDR3 is 13 amino acids. Written as DNA, the CDR3 is TGCGCCAGCAGCCAAGATCCGAGTCAGCCCCAGCATTTT. Its protein product is CASSQDPSQPQHF.

The chain couples TRBV15 to TRBJ1-5, with 9 bases lining up with TRBD1. Trimming removed 5 bases from V and 5 bases from J; junction bases left unmatched: 7. Germline values: CDR1 LNHNV, CDR2 YYDKDF (reference sequence). This CDR3 region has 15 residues. The CDR3 sequence is CATSGTTGGDQPQHF. The CDR3 region has the DNA TGTGCCACCAGCGGAACGACAGGGGGAGATCAGCCCCAGCATTTT.

This clone was recorded once. This sequence joins TRBV10-3 and TRBJ1-1, with D unresolved. CDR1 ENHRY and CDR2 SYGVKD come from the germline V gene. This CDR3 spans 14 amino acids. Trimming left V 2 bases short and J 3 bases short, with 10 bases between. The CDR3 sequence: CAISEGQRHTEAFF. CDR3 DNA sequence: TGTGCCATCAGTGAGGGGCAGAGACACACTGAAGCTTTCTTT.

V usage is TRBV7-3 and J usage is TRBJ2-3, with TRBD1 identical over 8 bases. The CDR3 loop spans 16 amino acids. CDR1 is SGHTA, CDR2 FQGTGA, per germline. V dropped 2 bases and J dropped 1; count of bases not matched to a gene: 5. The CDR3 here is CASSLQGAGGTDTQYF. The CDR3 DNA reads as TGTGCCAGCAGCTTACAGGGGGCTGGGGGCACAGATACGCAGTATTTT.

The chain joins TRBV5-1 to TRBJ1-5, with unresolved D. The CDR3 is 15 amino acids. The germline CDR1 and CDR2 sequences are SGHRS and YFSETQ. The V end was cut by 2 bases, the J end by 2 bases, with 11 bases between. The DNA for the CDR3 is TGCGCCAGCAGCTTATCGGGAGTTGGCAATCAGCCCCAGCATTTT. The encoded protein is CASSLSGVGNQPQHF.

This clone was detected once. The chain recombines TRBV7-3 with TRBJ1-2, with D maybe TRBD1 (5 bases). V lost 5 bases to trimming and J lost 2 bases, with 15 bases between them. The CDR3 length is 15 residues. Germline lookup yields CDR1 SGHTA and CDR2 FQGTGA. Here the CDR3 DNA reads TGTGCCAGCAGCCCAGGAAGGGGCCGAAACTATGGCTACACCTTC. Its translation: CASSPGRGRNYGYTF.

The J gene is TRBJ1-5, the V gene TRBV7-8, with no clear D. CDR3 length: 15 amino acids. Germline loops: CDR1 SGHVS, CDR2 FQNEAQ. V shed 1 base and J shed 7 bases, with 14 bases lying between them. CDR3 sequence: CASSLGAAGGQPQHF. CDR3 bases: TGTGCCAGCAGCTTAGGTGCCGCGGGAGGGCAGCCCCAGCATTTT.

V usage is TRBV14 and J usage is TRBJ1-1; no clear D. Germline CDR1 SGHDN, CDR2 FVKESK. V shed 1 base and J shed 3 bases, with 6 bases lying between them. The CDR3 extends over 13 amino acids. Here the CDR3 reads CASSQGGYTEAFF. CDR3 DNA: TGTGCCAGCAGCCAAGGCGGGTACACTGAAGCTTTCTTT.

The chain employs TRBV19 and TRBJ1-6; 9 bases line up with TRBD1. The CDR3 has 13 amino acids. Losses at the gene ends were 11 bases for V and 8 bases for J; bases not matched to a gene: 7. Per the germline V gene, CDR1 is LNHDA and CDR2 is SQIVND (reference sequence). CDR3: CASAGQGYSPLHF. Written as DNA, the CDR3 is TGTGCCTCGGCAGGACAGGGGTATTCACCCCTCCACTTT.

The J gene is TRBJ1-5, the V gene TRBV28; TRBD1 matches 7 bases. Per the germline V gene, CDR1 is MDHEN and CDR2 is SYDVKM. The CDR3 extends over 15 amino acids. After removal of 3 bases from V and 6 bases from J, the junction contained 8 bases not matched to a gene. The CDR3 region has the DNA TGTGCCAGCAGTTTTTTCGAGGGGGCAAGTCAGCCCCAGCATTTT. This sequence encodes CASSFFEGASQPQHF.

V is TRBV5-1 and J is TRBJ2-2; the match to TRBD2 covers 11 bases. The V and J ends lost 7 bases and 5 bases, in that order; junction bases with no gene match: 7. CDR1 SGHRS and CDR2 YFSETQ come from the germline V gene. The CDR3 totals 15 residues. CDR3 amino acids: CASLPLAGVTGELFF. The CDR3 DNA sequence: TGCGCCAGCCTGCCACTAGCGGGGGTGACCGGGGAGCTGTTTTTT.

The rearrangement joins TRBV14 to TRBJ1-6; TRBD1 matches 9 bases. The CDR3 sequence is 15 residues long. The germline V gene encodes CDR1 SGHDN and CDR2 FVKESK. The V and J ends lost 0 bases and 10 bases, in that order; junction bases with no gene match: 4. CDR3 residues: CASSQEGTGYSPLHF. The DNA of the CDR3 is TGTGCCAGCAGCCAAGAAGGGACAGGGTACTCACCCCTCCACTTT.

The CDR3 sequence is CASSSFGQGLYGYTF. CDR3 DNA: TGTGCCAGCAGCTCTTTCGGACAGGGGCTTTATGGCTACACCTTC. The V gene is TRBV7-2, the J gene TRBJ1-2; 9 bases agree with TRBD1. The CDR3 is 15 amino acids. Germline V gene sequence: CDR1 SGHTA, CDR2 FQGNSA. V gave up 4 bases and J gave up 5 bases; unmatched junction bases: 8.

The gene calls are TRBV11-2 and TRBJ2-4; 12 nucleotides match TRBD2. The CDR3 is 15 residues long. CDR1 and CDR2 (germline): SGHAT, FQNNGV. The junction had 3 bases not matched to a gene; V was cut back by 4 bases and J by 5 bases. CDR3: CASSSGLAGQNIQYF. In nucleotides, the CDR3 is TGTGCCAGCAGCTCTGGACTAGCGGGGCAAAACATTCAGTACTTC.

The chain employs TRBV18 and TRBJ2-5; 11 bases match TRBD2. The CDR3 length is 15 residues. V was clipped by 3 bases and J by 2 bases; unmatched bases: 2. Germline CDR1 and CDR2: KGHSH and LQKENI. In DNA form, the CDR3 reads TGTGCCAGCTCACCGGGACTAGCGGAACAAGAGACCCAGTACTTC. It is translated as CASSPGLAEQETQYF.

V usage is TRBV7-9 and J usage is TRBJ1-1, with 8 bases lining up with TRBD1. This CDR3 region has 15 residues. V was clipped by 4 bases and J by 5 bases; unmatched bases: 9. Germline V lookup: CDR1 SEHNR, CDR2 FQNEAQ (reference sequence). This chain's CDR3 is CASSYSGGAGTEAFF. CDR3 nucleotide sequence: TGTGCCAGCAGCTATTCAGGGGGCGCGGGAACTGAAGCTTTCTTT.

The chain recombines TRBV5-1 with TRBJ2-3; D possibly corresponds to TRBD1 (6 bases). Per germline, CDR1 SGHRS and CDR2 YFSETQ. The V gene lost 5 bases and the J gene lost 2 bases, with 12 bases spanning the gap. The CDR3 spans 14 residues. The CDR3 sequence is CASSSGAYTDTQYF. CDR3 nucleotide sequence: TGCGCCAGCAGTTCAGGGGCCTACACAGATACGCAGTATTTT.

The CDR3 loop is CASSTLEAQQETQYF. CDR3 nucleotides: TGTGCCAGCAGTACCTTAGAGGCCCAACAAGAGACCCAGTACTTC. V gene TRBV2 combines with J gene TRBJ2-5; D is ambiguous. From germline, CDR1 is SNHLY and CDR2 FYNNEI. There are 15 residues in the CDR3. V lost 5 bases and J 2 bases, leaving 15 bases between the germline ends.

The chain is built from TRBV5-1 and TRBJ2-2; TRBD2 matches 12 bases. The CDR3 is made up of 17 amino acids. J gave up 5 bases and V 0 bases, and 5 bases lay outside the gene matches. Germline CDR1 and CDR2: SGHRS and YFSETQ. CDR3 region: CASSLGGTSGPTGELFF. The CDR3, as DNA: TGCGCCAGCAGCTTGGGCGGGACTAGCGGGCCTACCGGGGAGCTGTTTTTT.

The chain recombines TRBV6-5 with TRBJ1-6; D remains ambiguous. This CDR3 is 16 amino acids long. V dropped 3 bases and J dropped 0 bases, with 9 bases sitting between them. CDR1 MNHEY and CDR2 SVGAGI come from the germline V gene. In DNA, the CDR3 is TGTGCCAGCAGTTATATCGGTAGCTCCTATAATTCACCCCTCCACTTT. Translation: CASSYIGSSYNSPLHF.

This rearrangement joins TRBV24-1 to TRBJ2-7; tentative D call: TRBD1 (6 bases). Germline assignment: CDR1 KGHDR and CDR2 SFDVKD. Trimming took off 10 bases at V and 0 bases at J, with 15 bases between the two ends. The CDR3 spans 14 residues. The CDR3 region is CATSTGVSSYEQYF. In DNA, the CDR3 is TGTGCCACATCGACAGGTGTAAGCTCCTACGAGCAGTACTTC.

The V gene is TRBV7-9, the J gene TRBJ2-3; TRBD2 might be the D (6 bases). The CDR3 totals 15 residues. Trimming pared 2 bases from V and 0 bases from J, leaving 9 bases between. Germline V lookup: CDR1 SEHNR, CDR2 FQNEAQ (reference sequence). The CDR3 reads CASSLLGTSTDTQYF. DNA for the CDR3: TGTGCCAGCAGCTTACTTGGGACTAGCACAGATACGCAGTATTTT.

The rearrangement joins TRBV7-3 to TRBJ2-3; D might be TRBD1 (5 bases). V was clipped by 1 base and J by 0 bases, with 14 bases between them. Germline V lookup: CDR1 SGHTA, CDR2 FQGTGA. The length of the CDR3 is 17 residues. Here the CDR3 reads CASSLIPPGQSTDTQYF. The CDR3 DNA reads TGTGCCAGCAGCTTAATCCCCCCAGGGCAAAGCACAGATACGCAGTATTTT.

CDR3 in DNA: TGTGCCAGCAGGCCAGGGATAGAAAAACTGTTTTTT. This gives the protein CASRPGIEKLFF. V gene TRBV2 combines with J gene TRBJ1-4; D perhaps matches TRBD1 (5 bases). Germline V gives CDR1 SNHLY, CDR2 FYNNEI. Deletions cut 6 bases from V and 8 bases from J, with 10 bases between. This CDR3 is built from 12 residues. The whole variable domain, filled in from reference TRBV2 and TRBJ1-4, reads EPEVTQTPSHQVTQMGQEVILRCVPISNHLYFYWYRQILGQKVEFLVSFYNNEISEKSEIFDDQFSVERPDGSNFTLKIRSTKLEDSAMYFCASRPGIEKLFFGSGTQLSVL.

The chain is built from TRBV7-8 and TRBJ2-7; D is possibly TRBD1 (5 bases). V lost 1 base and J lost 3, with 10 bases in between. CDR1 and CDR2 from the germline V gene are SGHVS and FQNEAQ. The CDR3 covers 14 residues. CDR3 nucleotides: TGTGCCAGCAGCTTAGTAGGGGAACGCTACGAGCAGTACTTC. Translating gives CASSLVGERYEQYF.